This entry lists 25 T cell receptor beta chains sequenced from one sample in a study of blood T cells in healthy people across ages. Sample-barcoded 5' priming and a J-beta primer mix drove a second PCR of 7 to 11 cycles. Via MiXCR, TCRdb re-called the 5' RACE reads, giving one row per CDR3 protein. The sample gives 750,000 to 850,000 distinct CDR3 sequences, roughly 25% of which show up once; approximately 3.7% is in the top ten. These data were also reused for a study on T cells of mothers and their children.

The sequencing input was blood. These receptors were obtained from a boy between 5 and 17 years old in good health.

V and J are TRBV5-1 and TRBJ2-2; tentatively, D is TRBD1 (5 bases). This CDR3 spans 16 amino acids. Germline assignment: CDR1 SGHRS and CDR2 YFSETQ. V was cut by 5 bases and J by 10 bases, with 24 bases left in between. The DNA for the CDR3 is TGCGCCAGCAGAATTGCTTTAGTCCAGGGAAGGAAGGAGCTGTTTTTT. Translated: CASRIALVQGRKELFF.

The table lists this clonotype with a few counts. The chain carries TRBV20-1 and TRBJ2-7; D unclear. The V gene's germline CDR1 is DFQATT and CDR2 SNEGSKA (reference sequence). Trimming removed 0 bases from V and 3 bases from J, with 15 bases in between. The CDR3 is 15 amino acids. CDR3 DNA sequence: TGCAGTGCTAGAGATAAAGGTTCGTACGGCTACGAGCAGTACTTC. Protein: CSARDKGSYGYEQYF.

Only a few counts were recorded for this clonotype. This chain connects TRBV24-1 to TRBJ1-1; D ambiguous. V lost 2 bases and J lost 1, with 7 bases in between. Germline CDR1 and CDR2: KGHDR and SFDVKD. This CDR3 comprises 14 residues. DNA for the CDR3: TGTGCCACCAGTGATTCGACGGCGAACACTGAAGCTTTCTTT. It yields the protein CATSDSTANTEAFF.

J is TRBJ1-1 and V is TRBV12-3 or TRBV12-4; 8 bases map to TRBD1. The CDR3 consists of 14 residues. V lost 6 bases and J lost 6; bases outside the gene matches: 9. CDR3 nucleotides: TGTGCCAGCAGCCCGGACAGGGAGTTTGCTGAAGCTTTCTTT. Its translation: CASSPDREFAEAFF.

The chain links TRBV15 to TRBJ1-2; 7 nucleotides line up with TRBD1. Germline values: CDR1 LNHNV, CDR2 YYDKDF (reference sequence). The CDR3 is made up of 15 amino acids. J was trimmed by 4 bases and V by 0 bases; bases with no gene match: 5. The CDR3 loop reads CATSRDGGGSYGYTF. The CDR3 DNA is TGTGCCACCAGCAGAGATGGAGGGGGCAGCTATGGCTACACCTTC.

There are a few counts of this clonotype. V is TRBV7-9 and J is TRBJ2-5; 9 nucleotides match TRBD1. V gave up 2 bases and J gave up 5 bases; unmatched junction bases: 3. This CDR3 comprises 14 residues. In germline, CDR1 is SEHNR, CDR2 FQNEAQ (reference sequence). CDR3 region: CASSLTGGVETQYF. The CDR3 DNA reads as TGTGCCAGCAGCTTAACAGGGGGCGTCGAGACCCAGTACTTC.

In this sample, this clonotype turned up a few times. The chain employs TRBV7-8 and TRBJ2-1; the match to TRBD2 covers 8 bases. The CDR3 is 14 amino acids. Germline V gene lookup returns CDR1 SGHVS and CDR2 FQNEAQ. V gave up 5 bases and J gave up 10 bases; unmatched junction bases: 10. The chain's CDR3 is CASSPRAGVWEQFF. The CDR3 DNA is TGTGCCAGCAGCCCGCGAGCGGGAGTTTGGGAGCAGTTCTTC.

The chain employs TRBV4-3 and TRBJ2-5; perhaps TRBD2 as D (7 bases). The CDR3 has 15 amino acids. The V and J ends lost 0 bases and 4 bases respectively, with 12 bases between them. CDR1 and CDR2 from the germline V gene are LGHNA and YSLEER. CDR3 residues: CASSQDRGATETQYF. CDR3 sequence (DNA): TGCGCCAGCAGCCAAGATCGGGGGGCCACAGAGACCCAGTACTTC.

The rearrangement links TRBV9 to TRBJ2-3; D is unclear. The CDR3 has 13 amino acids. Trimming pared 6 bases from V and 0 bases from J, leaving 8 bases between. Germline V lookup: CDR1 SGDLS, CDR2 YYNGEE. CDR3 nucleotides: TGTGCCAGCAACACAGATAGCACAGATACGCAGTATTTT. This translates into CASNTDSTDTQYF.

The chain joins TRBV7-2 to TRBJ2-1, with D unresolved. V was pared by 2 bases and J by 8 bases, with 7 bases between. The CDR3 spans 12 residues. CDR1 is SGHTA and CDR2 is FQGNSA in the germline V gene. The CDR3: CASSLNVDEQFF. For the CDR3, the DNA is TGTGCCAGCAGCTTAAACGTTGATGAGCAGTTCTTC. Full variable domain (remainder filled in from reference TRBV7-2 and TRBJ2-1): GAGVSQSPSNKVTEKGKDVELRCDPISGHTALYWYRQSLGQGLEFLIYFQGNSAPDKSGLPSDRFSAERTGGSVSTLTIQRTQQEDSAVYLCASSLNVDEQFFGPGTRLTVL.

This clonotype has only a few counts. The V gene is TRBV7-8, the J gene TRBJ2-1; perhaps TRBD1 as D (5 bases). The CDR3 totals 16 residues. Germline lookup yields CDR1 SGHVS and CDR2 FQNEAQ. V lost 1 base, J lost 6 bases, and 16 bases lay in between. In DNA form, the CDR3 reads TGTGCCAGCAGCTTAGGGGGCTGGGGATCTGGCAATGAGCAGTTCTTC. Protein: CASSLGGWGSGNEQFF.

This clonotype was detected a few times. CDR3 DNA sequence: TGCAGTGCTAGTGGGCAGGCCTACGAGCAGTACTTC. This gives the protein CSASGQAYEQYF. The V gene is TRBV20-1, the J gene TRBJ2-7; D is ambiguous. CDR3 length: 12 residues. The germline gives CDR1 DFQATT, CDR2 SNEGSKA (reference sequence). V was pared by 3 bases and J by 2 bases, with 8 bases between.

The chain has TRBV20-1 and TRBJ2-1; 7 bases agree with TRBD2. Germline CDR1 is DFQATT and CDR2 is SNEGSKA (reference sequence). The CDR3 has 12 residues. Germline trimming cut 3 bases from V and 6 bases from J; bases unmatched to any gene: 2. CDR3 amino acids: CSARGGRNEQFF. CDR3 bases: TGCAGTGCTAGGGGAGGGCGCAATGAGCAGTTCTTC.

This clonotype was recorded a few times. This rearrangement joins TRBV29-1 to TRBJ2-4; 8 bases match TRBD2. Germline values: CDR1 SQVTM, CDR2 ANQGSEA. CDR3 length: 14 residues. The V segment lost 5 bases and the J segment 3 bases; nucleotides outside the gene matches: 6. CDR3 sequence: CSVNSGGGKNIQYF. CDR3 in DNA: TGCAGCGTTAACAGCGGGGGAGGCAAAAACATTCAGTACTTC.

This clonotype occurred a few times. The chain combines TRBV27 with TRBJ2-7, with 8 bases fitting TRBD1. Unmatched junction bases numbered 10, after V lost 8 bases and J lost 7 bases. Germline V gene lookup returns CDR1 MNHEY and CDR2 SMNVEV (reference sequence). The CDR3 has 13 residues. CDR3 coding DNA: TGTGCCAGCGCTCAGGGGGCAAAAATGGAGCAGTACTTC. This codes for CASAQGAKMEQYF.

In DNA form, the CDR3 reads TGTGCCAGCAGTAGGAGCGGGGGATACGAGCAGTACTTC. It translates to CASSRSGGYEQYF. The genes are TRBV6-6 and TRBJ2-7, with TRBD2 identical over 8 bases. Germline values: CDR1 MNHNY, CDR2 SVGAGI (reference sequence). Germline trimming cut 5 bases from V and 4 bases from J; bases unmatched to any gene: 4. The CDR3 runs 13 residues.

This clonotype has only a few counts. At one end the junction does not follow the germline gene, possibly because of a read error. V and J are TRBV3-1 and TRBJ2-7, with 11 bases lining up with TRBD2. The germline V gene encodes CDR1 LGHDT and CDR2 YNNKEL (reference sequence). The CDR3 has 14 amino acids. The CDR3 nucleotides are TGTGCCAGCAGCCAAGATCTCCGTAGCGGGGGGGCGGACTTC. Translation gives CASSQDLRSGGADF.

The chain carries TRBV9 and TRBJ2-3, with D unclear. Germline values: CDR1 SGDLS, CDR2 YYNGEE. CDR3 length: 13 residues. V was pared by 4 bases and J by 6 bases, with 12 bases between. Written as DNA, the CDR3 is TGTGCCAGCAGCCTTGGATTCCCCGATACGCAGTATTTT. Translated: CASSLGFPDTQYF. Complete variable domain (other parts from reference TRBV9 and TRBJ2-3): DSGVTQTPKHLITATGQRVTLRCSPRSGDLSVYWYQQSLDQGLQFLIQYYNGEERAKGNILERFSAQQFPDLHSELNLSSLELGDSALYFCASSLGFPDTQYFGPGTRLTVL.

This clonotype was detected only once. V is TRBV20-1 and J is TRBJ2-5; 9 bases line up with TRBD1. This CDR3 contains 13 residues. V shed 6 bases, J shed 4 bases, and the junction held 6 bases outside the gene matches. Germline V lookup: CDR1 DFQATT, CDR2 SNEGSKA (reference sequence). The CDR3 DNA is TGCAGTGCCGAAGACAGGGGGGGAGAGACCCAGTACTTC. Translating gives CSAEDRGGETQYF.

This clonotype was seen a few times. The chain has TRBV19 and TRBJ2-1; D gene ambiguous. CDR1 LNHDA and CDR2 SQIVND come from the germline V gene (reference sequence). This CDR3 has 13 amino acids. Trimming took off 7 bases at V and 3 bases at J, with 10 bases between the two ends. The CDR3 region has the DNA TGTGCCAGTACGAAGGGTGGCTACAATGAGCAGTTCTTC. It codes for CASTKGGYNEQFF.

This clonotype was observed a handful of times. This chain connects TRBV7-9 to TRBJ2-5, with D perhaps TRBD1 (6 bases). The length of the CDR3 is 15 residues. V lost 3 bases and J 4 bases, leaving 15 bases between the germline ends. Germline values: CDR1 SEHNR, CDR2 FQNEAQ (reference sequence). The CDR3 loop is CASSFSGQGPETQYF. For the CDR3, the DNA is TGTGCCAGCAGCTTCTCTGGGCAGGGGCCAGAGACCCAGTACTTC.

This clonotype was counted between two and nine times. This chain links TRBV29-1 with TRBJ2-1; maybe TRBD1 (6 bases). In germline, CDR1 is SQVTM, CDR2 ANQGSEA. V dropped 4 bases and J dropped 7 bases, with 11 bases sitting between them. The CDR3 contains 12 residues. CDR3 sequence: CSVGRGPNEQFF. CDR3 sequence (DNA): TGCAGCGTTGGCAGGGGTCCGAATGAGCAGTTCTTC.

This chain links TRBV28 with TRBJ2-7; D is unclear. The V gene's germline CDR1 is MDHEN and CDR2 SYDVKM. V was cut by 6 bases and J by 6 bases, with 21 bases left in between. The CDR3 spans 15 residues. The CDR3 nucleotides are TGTGCCAGCAGCCCTCAACAGATTATCCGCTTCGAGCAGTACTTC. Translating gives CASSPQQIIRFEQYF.

V usage is TRBV10-3 and J usage is TRBJ2-7, with D possibly called TRBD1 or TRBD2 (5 bases each). The CDR3 runs to 13 residues. Trimming removed 3 bases at V and 7 bases at J, with 13 bases between. Germline V CDR1 and CDR2: ENHRY, SYGVKD. CDR3 DNA: TGTGCCATCAGTGATCTGGGACGGTCAGAGCAGTACTTC. As protein: CAISDLGRSEQYF.

This clonotype was counted between two and nine times. The J gene is TRBJ2-5, the V gene TRBV29-1; a weak D match, TRBD1 (6 bases). Near its end, the DNA agrees better with TRBJ2-1, so the J call may be wrong. CDR1 and CDR2 (germline): SQVTM, ANQGSEA. This CDR3 comprises 11 residues. CDR3 residues: CSPTTGNEQFF. CDR3 sequence (DNA): TGCAGCCCAACCACAGGGAATGAGCAGTTCTTC.